This TCR beta chain is drawn from a study of control samples from healthy donors and cancer patients. CDR3 length: 18 amino acids. Germline CDR1 and CDR2: MDHEN and SYDVKM. Trimming removed 5 bases at V and 1 base at J, with 20 bases between. The protocol was immunoSEQ multiplex PCR, while the TCRdb copy is restricted to in-frame clones and leaves out a portion. The sample's table shows roughly 200,000 clones. The sequence was obtained from a woman aged 25 to 45 in good health. The chain recombines TRBV28 with TRBJ2-2; the D gene is possibly TRBD1 (5 bases). The sequenced material came from blood. The CDR3 here is CASSPRTRFTKNTGELFF. CDR3 nucleotide sequence: TGTGCCAGCAGTCCCCGGACAAGATTCACCAAGAACACCGGGGAGCTGTTTTTT.